Sequencing of this TCR beta chain was carried out in a study of blood T cell repertoires in COVID-19. This clone appeared once. The germline V gene has CDR1 SGHVS and CDR2 FQNEAQ. The V segment lost 6 bases and the J segment 2 bases; nucleotides outside the gene matches: 13. The CDR3 runs 19 residues. In the original processing: Nucleated cell counts were estimated from reference gene primer amplification. The data were produced by immunoSEQ multiplex PCR, yet TCRdb's version contains in-frame clones alone and is incomplete. That table supplies the V and J calls and clone size; D and trimming were determined from the DNA. This sample carries some 130,000 clones, around 80% of them seen once, and the ten largest clones take 10% to 11%.

The chain joins TRBV7-8 to TRBJ2-5; 15 nucleotides line up with TRBD2. This receptor was taken from a man aged 55 to 70 who had recovered from COVID-19. The sequenced material came from peripheral blood. The CDR3 sequence is CASRAGTSGRILPQETQYF. CDR3 DNA: TGTGCCAGCAGGGCAGGGACTAGCGGGAGGATCCTACCTCAAGAGACCCAGTACTTC. The whole variable domain, remainder taken from reference TRBV7-8 and TRBJ2-5, is GAGVSQSPRYKVAKRGQDVALRCDPISGHVSLFWYQQALGQGPEFLTYFQNEAQLDKSGLPSDRFFAERPEGSVSTLKIQRTQQEDSAVYLCASRAGTSGRILPQETQYFGPGTRLLVL.